The source of this T cell receptor (beta chain) is a study of blood T cell repertoires in COVID-19. This table comes from immunoSEQ multiplex PCR, and its TCRdb copy is limited to in-frame clones, with some not included. Of some 150,000 clones listed, roughly nine tenths are singletons. CDR1 and CDR2 (germline): LGHNA, YNFKEQ. The V gene end was trimmed by 0 bases and the J gene end by 9 bases; junction bases not matched to a gene: 9. This CDR3 region has 15 residues. J is TRBJ2-5 and V is TRBV4-2; TRBD1 matches at 8 bases. The sequenced sample was peripheral blood. The receptor was isolated from an older man with acute or convalescent COVID-19. Written as DNA, the CDR3 is TGTGCCAGCAGCCAAGAGCTTAACAGGGGGAGGCCCCAGTACTTC. Amino acid sequence: CASSQELNRGRPQYF.